The 9 T cell receptor beta chains presented below share a single source sample, sequenced in a study of T cell repertoires in cytomegalovirus infection. In TCRdb, the reads were re-called with MiXCR into one record per CDR3 protein. The sample includes about 740,000 distinct CDR3 sequences, around 30% of them seen just once. Their recognized antigens are unknown. Sequenced material: cultured PBMCs, taken from culture after CMV antigen stimulation. The receptors here all came from a human donor in good health (CMV status not recorded). Some clones in this sample may be carry-over from other donors' samples.

This clonotype occurred many times. The V call is TRBV7-8, the J call TRBJ1-3, with D possibly TRBD1 on 5 matching bases. CDR1 is SGHVS, CDR2 FQNEAQ, per germline. This CDR3 has 14 amino acids. The germline V and J ends were trimmed by 5 bases and 4 bases, with 12 bases remaining between them. CDR3 coding DNA: TGTGCCAGCAGCCTCAGGGTGTCGGGAAACACCATATATTTT. As protein: CASSLRVSGNTIYF.

This clonotype was seen at least ten times. The chain couples TRBV11-2 to TRBJ2-3; TRBD2 matches 9 bases. The CDR3 totals 16 residues. V lost 4 bases and J lost 2; bases outside the gene matches: 7. Looked up from germline, CDR1 is SGHAT and CDR2 is FQNNGV. This CDR3 reads CASSSGRGGDTDTQYF. The CDR3 DNA sequence: TGTGCCAGCAGCTCCGGGCGCGGGGGGGACACAGATACGCAGTATTTT.

The chain recombines TRBV11-2 with TRBJ2-1; D gene unclear. The CDR3 has 13 amino acids. CDR1 is SGHAT and CDR2 is FQNNGV in the germline V gene. Trimming pared 5 bases from V and 12 bases from J, leaving 17 bases between. CDR3 region: CASSPIVVVWQFF. The CDR3 nucleotides are TGTGCCAGCAGCCCCATTGTGGTAGTTTGGCAGTTCTTC.

The CDR3 nucleotides read TGTGCCAGCAGCCCCTCGGTTGGGGCAGGGGAAGCTTTCTTT. Translating gives CASSPSVGAGEAFF. The chain has TRBV7-9 and TRBJ1-1; D might be TRBD1 (5 bases). Trimming took off 5 bases at V and 8 bases at J, with 18 bases between the two ends. This CDR3 region has 14 residues. CDR1 SEHNR and CDR2 FQNEAQ come from the germline V gene (reference sequence).

The chain has TRBV7-8 and TRBJ2-1; 12 bases are shared with TRBD2. The V and J ends lost 1 base and 9 bases, in that order; junction bases with no gene match: 7. Germline CDR1 and CDR2: SGHVS and FQNEAQ. The length of the CDR3 is 16 residues. CDR3 region: CASSLVLAGGPGEQFF. The DNA for the CDR3 is TGTGCCAGCAGCTTAGTTCTAGCGGGGGGGCCGGGTGAGCAGTTCTTC.

The V and J genes are TRBV19 and TRBJ1-1; D gene ambiguous. Trimming left V 0 bases short and J 1 base short, with 15 bases between. CDR3 length equals 17 residues. The V gene's germline CDR1 is LNHDA and CDR2 SQIVND (reference sequence). CDR3 residues: CASSIDRRMRPNTEAFF. CDR3 DNA: TGTGCCAGTAGTATAGATCGGCGTATGCGGCCGAACACTGAAGCTTTCTTT. The variable domain in full, with the rest retrieved from reference TRBV19 and TRBJ1-1, is DGGITQSPKYLFRKEGQNVTLSCEQNLNHDAMYWYRQDPGQGLRLIYYSQIVNDFQKGDIAEGYSVSREKKESFPLTVTSAQKNPTAFYLCASSIDRRMRPNTEAFFGQGTRLTVV.

The sample holds a few counts of this clonotype. This chain links TRBV4-2 with TRBJ2-3; TRBD1 or TRBD2 may be the D gene (6 bases each). V was shortened by 0 bases and J by 4 bases, with 11 bases between the two germline ends. This CDR3 contains 15 residues. Germline CDR1 and CDR2: LGHNA and YNFKEQ. The CDR3 protein is CASSQDRRGADTQYF. The CDR3 DNA reads as TGTGCCAGCAGCCAAGATAGGAGGGGGGCAGATACGCAGTATTTT.

The J gene is TRBJ1-1, the V gene TRBV28; 8 bases are a match to TRBD1. The CDR3 is 15 residues long. With V trimmed by 6 bases and J by 3 bases, 9 bases remained unmatched. Germline V lookup: CDR1 MDHEN, CDR2 SYDVKM. DNA of the CDR3: TGTGCCAGCAGGGAATGGACAGGGAGGGACACTGAAGCTTTCTTT. It translates to CASREWTGRDTEAFF.

The chain links TRBV12-5 to TRBJ2-1, with D possibly being TRBD2 (7 bases). CDR3 length: 13 residues. V was shortened by 6 bases and J by 8 bases, with 14 bases between the two germline ends. Germline CDR1 LGHNT, CDR2 FRNRAP. The CDR3: CASGPRGADEQFF. CDR3 sequence (DNA): TGTGCTAGTGGCCCCCGGGGGGCAGATGAGCAGTTCTTC.